Each of the 32 T cell receptor beta chains below was sequenced from the same sample in a study of blood T cell repertoires in COVID-19. Profiling relied on immunoSEQ multiplex PCR, and the TCRdb table lists in-frame clones only, not all of them. In the table there are roughly 250,000 clones, about 80% of which are singletons. Sequences were obtained from peripheral blood. These receptors all come from a person between 65 and 79 years old with COVID-19, enrolled during active disease.

The rearrangement uses TRBV19 and TRBJ1-2; tentative D call: TRBD1 (5 bases). Between the trimmed V and J ends, which lost 5 bases and 6 bases, there was a span of 25 bases. The CDR3 is made up of 17 amino acids. Per germline, CDR1 LNHDA and CDR2 SQIVND (reference sequence). CDR3 region: CASSPHKAGDSRNGYTF. The DNA of the CDR3 is TGTGCCAGTAGTCCCCACAAGGCGGGGGACTCACGTAATGGCTACACCTTC.

The rearrangement uses TRBV24-1 and TRBJ2-1; 9 bases are a match to TRBD2. Germline values: CDR1 KGHDR, CDR2 SFDVKD. This CDR3 spans 15 amino acids. With 3 bases clipped from V and 7 bases from J, the junction kept 6 bases outside the gene matches. This CDR3 is CATSDPRTSVNEQFF. In nucleotides, the CDR3 is TGTGCCACCAGTGATCCACGGACTAGCGTGAATGAGCAGTTCTTC.

The chain is built from TRBV19 and TRBJ2-5; weak D call: TRBD2 (7 bases). From germline, CDR1 is LNHDA and CDR2 SQIVND (reference sequence). Trimming shortened V by 4 bases and J by 5 bases, and 17 bases separated the two germline ends. This CDR3 has 15 residues. CDR3 DNA: TGTGCCAGTAGTACCCGTTTCGGGGGGCAGGAGACCCAGTACTTC. Amino acids: CASSTRFGGQETQYF.

The chain's CDR3 is CASSFARANTEAFF. The CDR3 DNA reads as TGTGCCAGCAGCTTTGCCAGGGCGAACACTGAAGCTTTCTTT. J is TRBJ1-1 and V is TRBV5-8, with a tentative D call TRBD1 (5 bases). Germline lookup yields CDR1 SGHTS and CDR2 YDEGEE. Deletions cut 2 bases from V and 1 base from J, with 9 bases between. CDR3 length: 14 residues.

The CDR3 DNA sequence: TGTGCCAGCAGTTACTCTGGGGGCTCGGGTGGCTACACCTTC. It is translated as CASSYSGGSGGYTF. The V and J genes are TRBV6-2 or TRBV6-3 and TRBJ1-2, with D perhaps matching TRBD1 (6 bases). Germline-derived CDR1 and CDR2 are MNHEY and SVGEGT. The CDR3 is 14 residues long. Trimming cost V 0 bases and J 7 bases, with 12 bases left between them.

The chain combines TRBV5-4 with TRBJ1-6, with D possibly matching TRBD1 (5 bases). This CDR3 has 14 residues. Germline CDR1 SGHNT, CDR2 YYREEE (reference sequence). V lost 0 bases to trimming and J lost 10 bases, with 11 bases between them. The CDR3 here is CASSLEGLASPLHF. The CDR3 nucleotides are TGTGCCAGCAGCTTGGAGGGGTTGGCGTCACCCCTCCACTTT.

The V gene is TRBV4-3, the J gene TRBJ2-7; D possibly corresponds to TRBD2 (5 bases). The CDR3 runs 13 residues. CDR1 LGHNA and CDR2 YSLEER come from the germline V gene. V lost 4 bases and J 3 bases, leaving 10 bases between the germline ends. The CDR3, as DNA: TGCGCCAGCAGCCGCGACGACTACTACGAGCAGTACTTC. Amino acid sequence: CASSRDDYYEQYF.

The V call is TRBV9, the J call TRBJ1-4; tentative D call: TRBD1 (6 bases). Germline CDR1 and CDR2: SGDLS and YYNGEE. Trimming removed 3 bases at V and 4 bases at J, with 16 bases between. This CDR3 has 16 residues. This CDR3 reads CASSAKADRSNEKLFF. The CDR3 nucleotides read TGTGCCAGCAGCGCCAAAGCCGACAGGAGTAATGAAAAACTGTTTTTT. Complete variable domain (other parts from reference TRBV9 and TRBJ1-4): DSGVTQTPKHLITATGQRVTLRCSPRSGDLSVYWYQQSLDQGLQFLIQYYNGEERAKGNILERFSAQQFPDLHSELNLSSLELGDSALYFCASSAKADRSNEKLFFGSGTQLSVL.

This clone has a single count. CDR3 protein: CATSGTGAPDTQYF. The CDR3 DNA reads TGTGCCACCAGTGGCACAGGGGCCCCAGATACGCAGTATTTT. The chain recombines TRBV24-1 with TRBJ2-3, with 7 nucleotides matching TRBD1. V lost 5 bases to trimming and J lost 4 bases; unmatched junction nucleotides: 5. The germline gives CDR1 KGHDR, CDR2 SFDVKD. The CDR3 totals 14 residues.

The chain combines TRBV4-1 with TRBJ2-7; unclear D gene. CDR3 length: 13 amino acids. Between the trimmed V and J ends, which lost 0 bases and 3 bases, there was a span of 6 bases. Germline CDR1 reads MGHRA; CDR2 reads YSYEKL. CDR3 protein: CASSQEHLYEQYF. CDR3 nucleotides: TGCGCCAGCAGCCAAGAACATCTCTACGAGCAGTACTTC.

The chain carries TRBV6-6 and TRBJ2-2; TRBD2 matches at 7 bases. Germline assignment: CDR1 MNHNY and CDR2 SVGAGI (reference sequence). V was clipped by 5 bases and J by 2 bases; unmatched bases: 11. The CDR3 length is 17 residues. As DNA, the CDR3 is TGTGCCAGCAGTCCGCTCTTTAGCGGGCCTAACACCGGGGAGCTGTTTTTT. As protein: CASSPLFSGPNTGELFF.

The chain recombines TRBV30 with TRBJ1-1; D unclear. Trimming cost V 1 base and J 4 bases, with 7 bases left between them. The germline V gene has CDR1 GTSNPN and CDR2 SVGIG (reference sequence). This CDR3 comprises 12 residues. The CDR3 DNA reads as TGTGCCTGGAGTGGGAGTGGCACTGAAGCTTTCTTT. Encoded protein: CAWSGSGTEAFF.

The chain joins TRBV15 to TRBJ2-2; 9 bases fit TRBD2. The CDR3 runs to 17 residues. J lost 6 bases, V lost 1 base, and 9 bases had no gene match. CDR1 and CDR2 (germline): LNHNV, YYDKDF (reference sequence). The CDR3 loop is CATSRVGSGRSAGELFF. The CDR3, as DNA: TGTGCCACCAGCAGAGTGGGTAGCGGGAGATCCGCCGGGGAGCTGTTTTTT.

The chain joins TRBV10-3 to TRBJ2-6, with D maybe TRBD1 (6 bases). The CDR3 is 20 residues long. Trimming shortened V by 3 bases and J by 4 bases, and 25 bases separated the two germline ends. From germline, CDR1 is ENHRY and CDR2 SYGVKD. The CDR3 protein is CAISDPAGTLASLGANVLTF. The CDR3, as DNA: TGTGCCATCAGTGATCCGGCCGGGACACTCGCCTCTCTGGGGGCCAACGTCCTGACTTTC.

The chain couples TRBV5-4 to TRBJ2-7, with 10 bases matching TRBD2. The germline CDR1 and CDR2 sequences are SGHNT and YYREEE (reference sequence). V gave up 5 bases and J gave up 3 bases; unmatched junction bases: 11. This CDR3 contains 16 residues. Here the CDR3 reads CASRPSGRGWGYEQYF. DNA for the CDR3: TGTGCCAGCAGACCAAGCGGGAGGGGGTGGGGCTACGAGCAGTACTTC.

The chain employs TRBV28 and TRBJ1-6; D not resolved. Germline-derived CDR1 and CDR2 are MDHEN and SYDVKM. V lost 3 bases and J lost 9, with 6 bases in between. The CDR3 has 12 residues. The CDR3 region is CASSFRGSPLHF. The DNA for the CDR3 is TGTGCCAGCAGTTTCAGAGGTTCACCCCTCCACTTT.

The rearrangement joins TRBV5-1 to TRBJ1-6; 10 bases line up with TRBD1. CDR1 is SGHRS and CDR2 is YFSETQ in the germline V gene. J gave up 7 bases and V 4 bases, and 5 bases lay outside the gene matches. This CDR3 spans 15 amino acids. CDR3 residues: CASSGGQGGNSPLHF. The CDR3 DNA reads TGCGCCAGCAGCGGAGGACAGGGGGGAAATTCACCCCTCCACTTT.

This sequence joins TRBV7-2 and TRBJ2-1; 9 bases agree with TRBD2. With 2 bases clipped from V and 9 bases from J, the junction kept 8 bases outside the gene matches. Germline loops: CDR1 SGHTA, CDR2 FQGNSA. This CDR3 has 15 residues. The CDR3: CASSLLAGGPGEQFF. CDR3 DNA: TGTGCCAGCAGCTTATTGGCGGGAGGGCCTGGTGAGCAGTTCTTC.

This clone was observed once. The J gene is TRBJ2-2, the V gene TRBV4-1; 13 nucleotides agree with TRBD2. Germline V gives CDR1 MGHRA, CDR2 YSYEKL. This CDR3 region has 17 residues. V lost 1 base to trimming and J lost 6 bases; unmatched junction nucleotides: 5. CDR3 sequence reads: CASSQAPLAGGPGELFF. CDR3 nucleotides: TGCGCCAGCAGCCAAGCCCCACTAGCGGGAGGGCCCGGGGAGCTGTTTTTT.

The chain uses TRBV2 and TRBJ1-2, with 8 bases fitting TRBD1. Germline values: CDR1 SNHLY, CDR2 FYNNEI. The CDR3 runs 13 residues. J was trimmed by 7 bases and V by 3 bases; bases with no gene match: 4. CDR3: CASSEDRDGGYTF. In DNA form, the CDR3 reads TGTGCCAGCAGTGAGGACAGGGATGGTGGCTACACCTTC.

This clone has more than one count but fewer than ten. The chain uses TRBV18 and TRBJ1-5; 8 positions match TRBD1. V trimming: 3 bases; J trimming: 5 bases; junction bases outside the gene matches: 15. From germline, CDR1 is KGHSH and CDR2 LQKENI. This CDR3 is 18 amino acids long. CDR3 bases: TGTGCCAGCTCACCCACGACAGGGGCACGGACTTTGGATCAGCCCCAGCATTTT. Its protein is CASSPTTGARTLDQPQHF. The entire variable domain, with the rest obtained from reference TRBV18 and TRBJ1-5, is as follows: NAGVMQNPRHLVRRRGQEARLRCSPMKGHSHVYWYRQLPEEGLKFMVYLQKENIIDESGMPKERFSAEFPKEGPSILRIQQVVRGDSAAYFCASSPTTGARTLDQPQHFGDGTRLSIL.

V is TRBV19 and J is TRBJ1-4; TRBD1 agrees at 8 bases. This CDR3 region has 14 residues. V shed 4 bases, J shed 7 bases, and the junction held 5 bases outside the gene matches. The germline V gene has CDR1 LNHDA and CDR2 SQIVND (reference sequence). The CDR3 region has the DNA TGTGCCAGTAGTACAGACAGGGGCACTGAAAAACTGTTTTTT. Protein product: CASSTDRGTEKLFF.

This rearrangement joins TRBV6-5 to TRBJ1-4, with D uncertain. The CDR3 contains 13 residues. V lost 11 bases, J lost 4 bases, and 14 bases lay in between. Per the germline V gene, CDR1 is MNHEY and CDR2 is SVGAGI. CDR3 protein: CAASWTINEKLFF. The CDR3 region has the DNA TGTGCCGCGAGCTGGACTATTAATGAAAAACTGTTTTTT.

This clone has just a few counts. This sequence joins TRBV4-2 and TRBJ2-7; TRBD1 matches at 8 bases. CDR3 length equals 14 residues. Germline CDR1 and CDR2: LGHNA and YNFKEQ. V lost 3 bases and J lost 2; bases outside the gene matches: 3. The CDR3 DNA reads as TGTGCCAGCAGCCAGGACAGGGTAGCCTACGAGCAGTACTTC. Amino acids: CASSQDRVAYEQYF.

About this clone itself: One end of the junction fails to match germline, which may point to a read error. The chain carries TRBV7-2 and TRBJ2-7; tentative D call: TRBD1 (6 bases). This CDR3 comprises 12 residues. CDR1 and CDR2 from the germline V gene are SGHTA and FQGNSA. Here the CDR3 DNA reads TGTGCCAGCAGCTTAGACGACAGGCCCGGGGACTTC. Translation gives CASSLDDRPGDF.

V gene TRBV7-2 combines with J gene TRBJ2-1; TRBD1 agrees at 10 bases. The CDR3 runs 15 residues. Germline CDR1 SGHTA, CDR2 FQGNSA. The trim removed 5 bases at V and 5 bases at J, leaving 6 bases unmatched. CDR3 bases: TGTGCCAGCAGCCCGGGACAGGGGTGGAACAATGAGCAGTTCTTC. Its translation is CASSPGQGWNNEQFF. Looking up the rest from reference TRBV7-2 and TRBJ2-1 gives the full variable domain: GAGVSQSPSNKVTEKGKDVELRCDPISGHTALYWYRQSLGQGLEFLIYFQGNSAPDKSGLPSDRFSAERTGGSVSTLTIQRTQQEDSAVYLCASSPGQGWNNEQFFGPGTRLTVL.

This clone has just a few counts. The chain employs TRBV5-1 and TRBJ1-1; D gene uncertain. V lost 0 bases and J lost 4, with 7 bases in between. The CDR3 length is 13 residues. Germline CDR1 and CDR2: SGHRS and YFSETQ. The CDR3 nucleotides are TGCGCCAGCAGCTTGGGGCCCCCCACTGAAGCTTTCTTT. Translating it yields CASSLGPPTEAFF.

The V call is TRBV14, the J call TRBJ2-3; TRBD2 is a possible D gene (6 bases). Germline assignment: CDR1 SGHDN and CDR2 FVKESK. This CDR3 spans 17 amino acids. Trimming removed 0 bases at V and 4 bases at J, with 17 bases between. CDR3 region: CASSQEGGGRHSDTQYF. The CDR3 DNA follows: TGTGCCAGCAGCCAAGAAGGTGGGGGGAGGCACTCAGATACGCAGTATTTT.

This rearrangement joins TRBV20-1 to TRBJ2-7, with a tentative D call TRBD2 (5 bases). Trimming shortened V by 3 bases and J by 3 bases, and 15 bases separated the two germline ends. CDR3 length: 14 amino acids. Germline V gives CDR1 DFQATT, CDR2 SNEGSKA (reference sequence). CDR3 sequence: CSASSPNGNYEQYF. The CDR3 DNA is TGCAGTGCTAGTTCCCCCAACGGGAACTACGAGCAGTACTTC.

There are a few counts of this clone. This chain connects TRBV6-5 to TRBJ1-6; 7 bases line up with TRBD1. In germline, CDR1 is MNHEY, CDR2 SVGAGI. With 6 bases clipped from V and 9 bases from J, the junction kept 5 bases outside the gene matches. CDR3 length equals 13 residues. CDR3 bases: TGTGCCAGCAGCCAGGGGGTATCTTCACCCCTCCACTTT. Protein: CASSQGVSSPLHF.

The chain employs TRBV6-5 and TRBJ1-1; 7 bases fit TRBD1. CDR3 length: 14 residues. Germline lookup yields CDR1 MNHEY and CDR2 SVGAGI. V lost 4 bases and J lost 4; bases outside the gene matches: 6. CDR3 DNA sequence: TGTGCCAGCAGTTGGAGGGGGCTTGGCACTGAAGCTTTCTTT. This sequence encodes CASSWRGLGTEAFF.

The rearrangement joins TRBV19 to TRBJ2-5; TRBD2 is a possible D gene (6 bases). The CDR3 contains 14 residues. Trimming left V 2 bases short and J 2 bases short, with 9 bases between. Germline CDR1 is LNHDA and CDR2 is SQIVND (reference sequence). The CDR3 region has the DNA TGTGCCAGTAGTATACTTAGCGGTCAAGAGACCCAGTACTTC. Translating it yields CASSILSGQETQYF.